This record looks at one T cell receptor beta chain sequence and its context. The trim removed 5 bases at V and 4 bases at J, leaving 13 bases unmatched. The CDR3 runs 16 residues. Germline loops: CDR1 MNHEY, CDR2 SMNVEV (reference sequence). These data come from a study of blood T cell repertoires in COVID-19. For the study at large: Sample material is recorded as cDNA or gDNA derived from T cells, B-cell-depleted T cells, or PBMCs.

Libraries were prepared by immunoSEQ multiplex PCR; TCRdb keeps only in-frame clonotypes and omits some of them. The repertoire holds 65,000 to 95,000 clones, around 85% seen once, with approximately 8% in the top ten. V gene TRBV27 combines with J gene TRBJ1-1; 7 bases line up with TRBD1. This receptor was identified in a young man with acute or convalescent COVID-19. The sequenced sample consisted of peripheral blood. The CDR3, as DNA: TGTGCCAGCAGTCCTGGACAGGAGGTGGTGGGCACTGAAGCTTTCTTT. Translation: CASSPGQEVVGTEAFF.